The following is a T cell receptor (beta chain) sequence with its context. Using immunoSEQ multiplex PCR, the repertoire was profiled, and TCRdb retains in-frame clones only, with some absent. The table lists 150,000 to 200,000 clones, around 91% of them singletons. This CDR3 comprises 13 residues. Trimming took 6 bases from V and 10 from J; bases not matched to a gene: 3. CDR1 and CDR2 (germline): MNHEY, SVGAGI. The record originates from a study of control samples from healthy donors and cancer patients. The clonotype comes from a woman aged 25 to 39 in good health. Sequencing was carried out using blood. V usage is TRBV6-5 and J usage is TRBJ1-6; 10 nucleotides agree with TRBD1. The CDR3: CASRPGQGSPLHF. The CDR3 DNA is TGTGCCAGCAGACCGGGACAGGGGTCACCCCTCCACTTT.